One and the same sample provided the 6 T cell receptor beta chains below, sequenced in a study of T cells in Graves' hyperthyroidism and ophthalmopathy. RNA transcripts were the template for amplifying TCR beta CDR3 regions. The HTBI primer set served for first-round RT-PCR of the TCR CDR3. From the multiplex PCR reads, TCRdb called clonotypes with MiXCR, one entry per CDR3 protein. The sample has 660,000 or so distinct CDR3 sequences; around 20% are singletons. Sequencing used blood. These TCRs come from a young man with Graves' ophthalmopathy.

This sequence joins TRBV27 and TRBJ1-4; possibly TRBD1 for D (6 bases). V lost 6 bases to trimming and J lost 4 bases, with 12 bases between them. The CDR3 runs 14 residues. CDR1 is MNHEY and CDR2 is SMNVEV in the germline V gene (reference sequence). The CDR3 bases are TGTGCCAGCAGCTCGGACAGCTATAATGAAAAACTGTTTTTT. This encodes CASSSDSYNEKLFF.

In its sample, this clonotype was seen many times. This rearrangement joins TRBV30 to TRBJ1-1; maybe TRBD1 (5 bases). The CDR3 is 13 amino acids. V dropped 2 bases and J dropped 1 base, with 8 bases sitting between them. From germline, CDR1 is GTSNPN and CDR2 SVGIG (reference sequence). CDR3 residues: CAWSPDKNTEAFF. The CDR3 DNA follows: TGTGCCTGGAGTCCGGACAAGAACACTGAAGCTTTCTTT.

This rearrangement joins TRBV12-3 or TRBV12-4 to TRBJ2-2; D uncertain. The CDR3 has 13 amino acids. The V end lost 4 bases, the J end lost 3 bases, and 6 bases lay between the germline ends. The CDR3 DNA reads TGTGCCAGCAGTTCTCCATACACCGGGGAGCTGTTTTTT. Its translation is CASSSPYTGELFF.

This rearrangement joins TRBV25-1 to TRBJ1-2; D gene uncertain. CDR1 MGHDK and CDR2 SYGVNS come from the germline V gene. Between the trimmed V and J ends, which lost 5 bases and 7 bases, there was a span of 23 bases. This CDR3 has 16 residues. CDR3 in amino acids: CASSSLSGGIGIGYTF. CDR3 sequence (DNA): TGTGCCAGCAGTTCCCTTTCCGGAGGGATTGGCATTGGCTACACCTTC.

With respect to this clonotype: A much larger clonotype is one base distant, so this may be a read error. The chain joins TRBV7-9 to TRBJ2-1; possible D gene TRBD2, 5 bases. V was cut by 5 bases and J by 0 bases, with 11 bases left in between. The germline CDR1 and CDR2 sequences are SEHNR and FQNEAQ (reference sequence). This CDR3 has 15 residues. The CDR3 nucleotides read TGTGCCAGCAGCGTGACTACGAGCTCCTACAATGAGCAGTTCTTC. The encoded protein is CASSVTTSSYNEQFF.

The chain carries TRBV6-2 or TRBV6-3 and TRBJ2-3, with D perhaps assigned TRBD1 or TRBD2 (5 bases each). The CDR3 runs 15 residues. CDR1 and CDR2 (germline): MNHEY, SVGEGT. V lost 2 bases to trimming and J lost 4 bases, with 13 bases between them. CDR3 amino acids: CASSYGGRPADTQYF. The CDR3, as DNA: TGTGCCAGCAGTTACGGGGGTAGGCCTGCAGATACGCAGTATTTT.